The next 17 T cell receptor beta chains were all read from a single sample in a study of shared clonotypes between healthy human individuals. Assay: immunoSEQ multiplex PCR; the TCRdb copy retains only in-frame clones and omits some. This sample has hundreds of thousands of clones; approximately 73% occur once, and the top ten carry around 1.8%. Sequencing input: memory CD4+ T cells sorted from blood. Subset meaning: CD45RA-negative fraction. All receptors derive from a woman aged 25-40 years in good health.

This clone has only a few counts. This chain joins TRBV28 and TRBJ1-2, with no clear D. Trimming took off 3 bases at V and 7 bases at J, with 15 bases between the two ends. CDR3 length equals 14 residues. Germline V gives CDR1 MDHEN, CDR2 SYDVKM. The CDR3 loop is CASSFPGLVSGYTF. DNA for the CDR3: TGTGCCAGCAGTTTTCCCGGGCTCGTCTCTGGCTACACCTTC.

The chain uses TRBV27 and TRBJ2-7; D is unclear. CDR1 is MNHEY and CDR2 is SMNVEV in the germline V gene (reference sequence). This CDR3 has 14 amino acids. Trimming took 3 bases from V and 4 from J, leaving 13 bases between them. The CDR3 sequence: CASSFTQDPYEQYF. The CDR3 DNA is TGTGCCAGCAGTTTTACCCAGGACCCTTACGAGCAGTACTTC.

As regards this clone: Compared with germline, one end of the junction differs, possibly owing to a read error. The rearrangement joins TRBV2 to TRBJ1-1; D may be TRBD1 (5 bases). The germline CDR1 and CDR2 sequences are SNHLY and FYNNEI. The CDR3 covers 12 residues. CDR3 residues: CASTPEKGLYIF. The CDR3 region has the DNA TGTGCCAGCACCCCAGAGAAGGGGCTCTACATCTTT.

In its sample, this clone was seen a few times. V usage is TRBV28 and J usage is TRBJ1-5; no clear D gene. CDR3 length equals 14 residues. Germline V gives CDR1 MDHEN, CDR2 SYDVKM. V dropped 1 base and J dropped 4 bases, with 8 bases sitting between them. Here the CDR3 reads CASSLYQENQPQHF. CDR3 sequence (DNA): TGTGCCAGCAGTTTATATCAGGAAAATCAGCCCCAGCATTTT.

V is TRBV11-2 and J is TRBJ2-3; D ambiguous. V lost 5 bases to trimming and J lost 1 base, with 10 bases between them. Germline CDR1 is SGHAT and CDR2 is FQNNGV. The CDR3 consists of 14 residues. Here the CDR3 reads CASSPRSGTDTQYF. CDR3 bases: TGTGCCAGCAGCCCCCGGTCGGGCACAGATACGCAGTATTTT.

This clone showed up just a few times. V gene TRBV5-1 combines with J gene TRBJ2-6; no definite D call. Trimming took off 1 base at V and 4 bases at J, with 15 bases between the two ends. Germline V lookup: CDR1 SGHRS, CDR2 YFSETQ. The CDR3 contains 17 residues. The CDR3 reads CASSLRTGVGGANVLTF. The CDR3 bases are TGCGCCAGCAGCTTGAGAACCGGAGTCGGCGGGGCCAACGTCCTGACTTTC.

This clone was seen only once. The CDR3 nucleotides are TGTGCCAGCAGCTCGTCCGGGACTAGTCCTGGGGGTTACAATGAGCAGTTCTTC. It is translated as CASSSSGTSPGGYNEQFF. V gene TRBV7-9 combines with J gene TRBJ2-1; TRBD2 matches at 8 bases. The V and J ends lost 4 bases and 4 bases, in that order; junction bases with no gene match: 15. The CDR3 spans 18 residues. Germline V CDR1 and CDR2: SEHNR, FQNEAQ (reference sequence). Variable domain in full (rest from reference TRBV7-9 and TRBJ2-1): DTGVSQNPRHKITKRGQNVTFRCDPISEHNRLYWYRQTLGQGPEFLTYFQNEAQLEKSRLLSDRFSAERPKGSFSTLEIQRTEQGDSAMYLCASSSSGTSPGGYNEQFFGPGTRLTVL.

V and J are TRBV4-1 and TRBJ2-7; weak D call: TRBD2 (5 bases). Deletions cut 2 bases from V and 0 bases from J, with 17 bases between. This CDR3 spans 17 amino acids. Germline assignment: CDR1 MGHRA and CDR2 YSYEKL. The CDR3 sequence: CASSQSFFTRGSYEQYF. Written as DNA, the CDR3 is TGCGCCAGCAGCCAATCCTTTTTTACTCGGGGCTCCTACGAGCAGTACTTC.

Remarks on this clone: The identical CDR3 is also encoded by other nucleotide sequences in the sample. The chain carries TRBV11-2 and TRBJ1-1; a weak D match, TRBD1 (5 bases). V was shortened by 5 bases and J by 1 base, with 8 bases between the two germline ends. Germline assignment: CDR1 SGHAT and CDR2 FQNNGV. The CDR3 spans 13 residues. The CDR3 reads CASSRGRNTEAFF. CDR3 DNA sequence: TGTGCCAGCAGCCGGGGACGGAACACTGAAGCTTTCTTT.

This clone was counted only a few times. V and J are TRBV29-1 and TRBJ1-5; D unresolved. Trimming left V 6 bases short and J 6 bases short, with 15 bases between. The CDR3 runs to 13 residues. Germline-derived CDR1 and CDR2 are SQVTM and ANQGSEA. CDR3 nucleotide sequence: TGCAGCGTGGCACCAGGAGCTGGTCAGCCCCAGCATTTT. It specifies CSVAPGAGQPQHF.

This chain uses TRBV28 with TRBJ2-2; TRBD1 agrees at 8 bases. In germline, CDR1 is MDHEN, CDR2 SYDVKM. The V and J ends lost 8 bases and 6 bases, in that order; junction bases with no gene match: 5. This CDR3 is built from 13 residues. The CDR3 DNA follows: TGTGCCAGCGGACTACAGGGGGCCGGGGAGCTGTTTTTT. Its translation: CASGLQGAGELFF.

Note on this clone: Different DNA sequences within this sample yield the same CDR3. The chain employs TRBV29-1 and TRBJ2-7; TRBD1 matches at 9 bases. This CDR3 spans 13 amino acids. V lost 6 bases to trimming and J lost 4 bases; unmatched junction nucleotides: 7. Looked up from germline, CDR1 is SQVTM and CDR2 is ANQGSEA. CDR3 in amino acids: CSVPGQGVYEQYF. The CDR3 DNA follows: TGCAGCGTCCCGGGACAGGGTGTATACGAGCAGTACTTC.

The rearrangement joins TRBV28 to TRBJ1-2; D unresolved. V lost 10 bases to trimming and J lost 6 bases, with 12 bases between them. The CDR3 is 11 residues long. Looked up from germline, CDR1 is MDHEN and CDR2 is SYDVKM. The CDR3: CAIEDAHGYTF. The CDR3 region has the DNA TGTGCCATCGAAGACGCCCATGGCTACACCTTC.

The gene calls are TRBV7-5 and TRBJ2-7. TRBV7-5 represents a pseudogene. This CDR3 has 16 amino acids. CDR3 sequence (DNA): TGTGTCAGAAGCCGACGTTTGGGACGGCGCTCCTACGAGCAGTACTTC. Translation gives CVRSRRLGRRSYEQYF.

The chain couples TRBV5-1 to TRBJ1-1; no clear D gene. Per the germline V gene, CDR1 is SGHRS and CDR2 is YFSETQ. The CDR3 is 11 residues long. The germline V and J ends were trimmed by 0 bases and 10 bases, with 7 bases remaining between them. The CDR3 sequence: CASSLGRRAFF. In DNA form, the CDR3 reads TGCGCCAGCAGCTTGGGGCGTAGAGCTTTCTTT.

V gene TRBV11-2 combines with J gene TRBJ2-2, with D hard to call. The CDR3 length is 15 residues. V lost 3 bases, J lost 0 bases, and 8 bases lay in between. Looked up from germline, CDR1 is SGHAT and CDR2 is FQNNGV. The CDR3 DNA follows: TGTGCCAGCAGCTTTGGATCCCCGAACACCGGGGAGCTGTTTTTT. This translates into CASSFGSPNTGELFF.

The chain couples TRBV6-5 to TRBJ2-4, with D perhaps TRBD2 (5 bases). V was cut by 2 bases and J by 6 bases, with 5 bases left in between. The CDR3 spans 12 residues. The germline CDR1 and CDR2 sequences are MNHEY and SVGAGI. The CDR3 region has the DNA TGTGCCAGCAGTTACGAGGGAAACATTCAGTACTTC. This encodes CASSYEGNIQYF.